This TCR beta chain is from a study of T cells in localized non-small cell lung cancer (dated by TCRdb to 2018 to 2020). About the study as a whole: The study analyzed T cell repertoires of about 230 early-stage NSCLC patients, comparing tumors and uninvolved tumor-adjacent lungs. The cohort consisted of approximately 240 treatment-naive NSCLC patients whose localized lung tumors had been resected. NSCLC patients had a mean age of roughly 66 years, and fewer than 150 were male and around 110 female. What the work shows at the level of the full study, not this receptor alone: Because the study design was exploratory, TCR variables were selected using unadjusted p-values without false-discovery rate correction. Higher blood T cell density associated with longer overall survival, while higher adjacent-lung clonality associated with shorter survival. Because multi-region tumor sequencing was not performed, intratumor heterogeneity could not be ruled out. A median of 57 of the top 100 tumor clones were detected in paired uninvolved adjacent lung, and around 30 of these tumor clones were also found among the top 100 clones of the paired uninvolved adjacent lung. Uninvolved tumor-adjacent lung showed the highest T cell clonality, higher than tumor, which suggests more focused antigenic responses in the adjacent lung.

The immunoSEQ Assay was used to sequence TCR beta CDR3 regions from DNA. In the paper's pipeline: To compute T cell density, TCR beta template counts were normalized to usable DNA, which was estimated by amplifying housekeeping genes. Richness was estimated with the preseqR package, extrapolating to 400,000 templates for PBMC samples and 120,000 templates for tissue samples. Clonality was defined by subtracting Pielou's evenness from one. To identify tissue-enriched TCRs, differential abundance testing was run on productive amino-acid clonotypes with a minimum total count of 5 and an alpha of 0.1. The Jaccard Index and the Morisita Overlap Index were used to quantify repertoire overlap between compartments. GLIPH grouped TCR beta CDR3s together with public tetramer-defined viral CDR3s, and a viral motif had to include at least three viral sequences and show V-gene enrichment. Entries here come from immuneACCESS through TCRdb and include only in-frame sequences with V and J called. Some clones fail to appear in such tables; in the studies checked, an unresolved V gene covers under half of the shortfall, and the cause of the remainder is unknown. That table gives V, J and clone size, and the DNA gave D and trimming. The sample includes 25,000 to 35,000 clones, with around nine tenths observed a single time. The ten largest make up under 3% of the sample.

A distance of 16 bases separates the germline ends of V and J, which lose 4 bases and 2 bases respectively. Reading from cysteine to phenylalanine, the CDR3 counts 16 amino acids. The retained sequence is limited to the CDR3, 48 bases, with the frame set at the first base. From a lookup of the germline V gene, CDR1 and CDR2 are MGHRA and YSYEKL. At diagnosis, peripheral blood, uninvolved tumor-adjacent lung and tumor were collected and stored as a combination of fresh-frozen and FFPE material. For TCR repertoire profiling, blood samples were analyzed in the form of peripheral blood mononuclear cells. As to this clone: The antigen it recognizes is unknown. No base-level quality is on record; no much larger clone is a single base apart.

The sample in question was peripheral blood, obtained before any cancer treatment. The sequence was collected from a female donor at least 60 years old with stage I lung adenocarcinoma. The rearrangement joined TRBV4-1 to TRBJ2-3; TRBD2 is a weak D gene call, 6 bases matching. CDR3 sequence: CASSLRPGLHTDTQYF. The DNA reads TGCGCCAGCAGCCTACGACCGGGACTTCACACAGATACGCAGTATTTT.